The 16 T cell receptor beta chains below come from one sample, sequenced in a study of cytomegalovirus exposure and HLA in healthy donors. 13 Jbeta primers and 60 Vbeta primers were used for the PCR. This table comes from immunoSEQ multiplex PCR, and its TCRdb copy is limited to in-frame clones, with some not included. The table lists around 45,000 clones. The sample was PBMCs. The receptors come from a young woman in good health and CMV-seronegative.

CDR3 DNA sequence: TGTGCCAGTAGCCCCCAAACAGGGCCTGATAATGAAAAACTGTTTTTT. Protein sequence: CASSPQTGPDNEKLFF. The chain joins TRBV19 to TRBJ1-4; TRBD1 might be the D (6 bases). Per the germline V gene, CDR1 is LNHDA and CDR2 is SQIVND (reference sequence). CDR3 length equals 16 residues. V lost 6 bases and J lost 4, with 18 bases in between.

The chain uses TRBV4-3 and TRBJ2-1, with D perhaps TRBD2 (5 bases). The V end was cut by 1 base, the J end by 13 bases, with 14 bases between. The CDR3 length is 13 residues. The germline gives CDR1 LGHNA, CDR2 YSLEER. CDR3 sequence: CASSQARRAEQFF. CDR3 bases: TGCGCCAGCAGCCAAGCGAGGCGGGCAGAACAGTTCTTC.

The chain uses TRBV7-9 and TRBJ2-7; D call uncertain. Germline V gene sequence: CDR1 SEHNR, CDR2 FQNEAQ (reference sequence). Trimming left V 6 bases short and J 3 bases short, with 6 bases between. The CDR3 runs to 11 residues. The CDR3 reads CASRDNYEQYF. The DNA for the CDR3 is TGTGCCAGCAGAGACAACTACGAGCAGTACTTC.

V gene TRBV5-1 combines with J gene TRBJ1-1; perhaps TRBD1 as D (5 bases). The V gene lost 4 bases and the J gene lost 7 bases, with 17 bases spanning the gap. Germline V CDR1 and CDR2: SGHRS, YFSETQ. The CDR3 is 14 residues long. CDR3 region: CASSRTRGVSEAFF. DNA of the CDR3: TGCGCCAGCAGCCGCACCCGGGGGGTCAGTGAAGCTTTCTTT.

The chain has TRBV28 and TRBJ2-7; D perhaps matches TRBD1 (5 bases). Trimming stripped 3 bases from V and 2 bases from J, with 23 bases between. This CDR3 has 18 amino acids. Germline assignment: CDR1 MDHEN and CDR2 SYDVKM. The CDR3 spells CASSFRIFGTGKAYEQYF. In nucleotides, the CDR3 is TGTGCCAGCAGTTTTCGCATTTTTGGTACAGGAAAAGCCTACGAGCAGTACTTC.

The genes are TRBV30 and TRBJ1-1; 8 positions match TRBD1. Germline-derived CDR1 and CDR2 are GTSNPN and SVGIG (reference sequence). V lost 7 bases and J lost 5; bases outside the gene matches: 9. The CDR3 sequence is 13 residues long. CDR3 nucleotides: TGTGCCTCCACAGGGGGAGGTGGGACTGAAGCTTTCTTT. Its translation: CASTGGGGTEAFF.

V and J are TRBV5-4 and TRBJ2-7, with 7 bases matching TRBD2. This CDR3 has 16 residues. Germline lookup yields CDR1 SGHNT and CDR2 YYREEE (reference sequence). V trimming: 4 bases; J trimming: 1 base; junction bases outside the gene matches: 11. The chain's CDR3 is CASSDEGSSGSYEQYF. The DNA of the CDR3 is TGTGCCAGCAGCGATGAGGGGTCTAGCGGTTCCTACGAGCAGTACTTC.

This rearrangement joins TRBV5-1 to TRBJ2-1, with TRBD2 matching over 9 bases. The CDR3 contains 16 residues. The V and J ends lost 0 bases and 1 base, in that order; junction bases with no gene match: 2. The germline CDR1 and CDR2 sequences are SGHRS and YFSETQ. CDR3 coding DNA: TGCGCCAGCAGCTTGGATAGCGGGAGTTCCTACAATGAGCAGTTCTTC. Amino acid sequence: CASSLDSGSSYNEQFF.

The V call is TRBV7-8, the J call TRBJ2-2; 7 bases are shared with TRBD2. J gave up 4 bases and V 2 bases, and 1 base lay outside the gene matches. This CDR3 contains 14 residues. Germline CDR1 SGHVS, CDR2 FQNEAQ. CDR3 loop: CASSLRGVTGELFF. The DNA of the CDR3 is TGTGCCAGCAGCTTACGGGGGGTCACCGGGGAGCTGTTTTTT. Looking up the rest from reference TRBV7-8 and TRBJ2-2 gives the full variable domain: GAGVSQSPRYKVAKRGQDVALRCDPISGHVSLFWYQQALGQGPEFLTYFQNEAQLDKSGLPSDRFFAERPEGSVSTLKIQRTQQEDSAVYLCASSLRGVTGELFFGEGSRLTVL.

This chain joins TRBV5-1 and TRBJ2-3, with TRBD2 matching over 14 bases. CDR1 SGHRS and CDR2 YFSETQ come from the germline V gene. This CDR3 has 16 residues. J lost 4 bases, V lost 2 bases, and 3 bases had no gene match. The CDR3 here is CASSLPGLAGADTQYF. The CDR3 DNA follows: TGCGCCAGCAGCTTACCGGGACTAGCGGGAGCAGATACGCAGTATTTT.

The chain is built from TRBV7-3 and TRBJ2-5, with 7 bases matching TRBD1. Germline V gene lookup returns CDR1 SGHTA and CDR2 FQGTGA. Trimming removed 5 bases from V and 4 bases from J; junction bases left unmatched: 10. The CDR3 is 15 residues long. The CDR3 nucleotides read TGTGCCAGCAGCCCAACAGGGGCTGGGGGAGAGACCCAGTACTTC. Translating it yields CASSPTGAGGETQYF.

The chain carries TRBV5-1 and TRBJ1-1; D gene ambiguous. The CDR3 covers 11 residues. Deletions cut 0 bases from V and 6 bases from J, with 3 bases between. CDR1 SGHRS and CDR2 YFSETQ come from the germline V gene. The CDR3 DNA is TGCGCCAGCAGCTTGGCCTCTGAAGCTTTCTTT. Translating gives CASSLASEAFF.

V and J are TRBV20-1 and TRBJ1-1; D uncertain. Trimming took off 5 bases at V and 4 bases at J, with 8 bases between the two ends. This CDR3 region has 11 residues. Germline CDR1 is DFQATT and CDR2 is SNEGSKA (reference sequence). The CDR3 spells CSAPRVTEAFF. The CDR3 nucleotides read TGCAGTGCTCCTCGAGTCACTGAAGCTTTCTTT.

The chain combines TRBV6-6 with TRBJ1-5; TRBD1 matches 8 bases. Germline V gene sequence: CDR1 MNHNY, CDR2 SVGAGI (reference sequence). V lost 7 bases and J lost 7; bases outside the gene matches: 9. This CDR3 contains 14 residues. The CDR3 nucleotides are TGTGCCAGCATCAAGGGAGACAGGGGCCAGCCCCAGCATTTT. It translates to CASIKGDRGQPQHF.

This chain connects TRBV4-1 to TRBJ2-2; maybe TRBD2 (5 bases). Trimming took off 5 bases at V and 5 bases at J, with 18 bases between the two ends. CDR1 is MGHRA and CDR2 is YSYEKL in the germline V gene. The CDR3 loop spans 16 amino acids. CDR3 protein: CASSSSAQDFTGELFF. The DNA of the CDR3 is TGCGCCAGCAGCTCAAGTGCGCAGGACTTTACCGGGGAGCTGTTTTTT.

This chain uses TRBV4-3 with TRBJ1-2, with 7 bases identical to TRBD1. The junction had 7 bases not matched to a gene; V was cut back by 6 bases and J by 3 bases. CDR1 is LGHNA, CDR2 YSLEER, per germline. The CDR3 is made up of 14 amino acids. The CDR3 loop is CASSLDRGHYGYTF. The CDR3, as DNA: TGCGCCAGCAGTCTTGATAGGGGGCACTATGGCTACACCTTC.